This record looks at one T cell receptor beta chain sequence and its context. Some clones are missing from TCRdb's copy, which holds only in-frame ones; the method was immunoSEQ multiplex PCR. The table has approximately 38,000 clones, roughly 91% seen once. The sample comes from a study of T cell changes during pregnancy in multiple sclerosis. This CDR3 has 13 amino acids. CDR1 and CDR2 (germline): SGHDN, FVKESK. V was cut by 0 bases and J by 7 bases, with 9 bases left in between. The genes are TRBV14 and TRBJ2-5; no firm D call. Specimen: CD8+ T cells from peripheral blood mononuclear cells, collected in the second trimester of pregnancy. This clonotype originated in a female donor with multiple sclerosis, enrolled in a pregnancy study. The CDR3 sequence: CASSQDSLGTQYF. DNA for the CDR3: TGTGCCAGCAGCCAAGATAGCCTCGGGACCCAGTACTTC.